The clone carrying this T cell receptor beta chain was recorded a few times. Its matching antigen is unknown. Time point meaning: pre-treatment sample, taken before nivolumab and TIL therapy. This record belongs to a study of TIL therapy for anti-PD-1-resistant metastatic lung cancer. On the study more broadly: Half of patients were current or former smokers. Notes on the study in general: Treatment-naive, never-smoker and oncogene-addicted patients were overrepresented in this highly selected cohort. After infusion, TIL clonotypes partly replaced peripheral T cells and declined over months.

The libraries were made with immunoSEQ v3. Survey-level samples got approximately 1.8 million read pairs; deep-level samples got about 4.5-6.5 million. The table came from immunoSEQ multiplex PCR; TCRdb's copy has only in-frame clones and leaves some out. The data hold approximately 10,000 clones, with more than 75% observed a single time. Trimming removed 9 bases from V and 7 bases from J; junction bases left unmatched: 8. The germline V gene encodes CDR1 SNHLY and CDR2 FYNNEI. This CDR3 region has 12 residues. The TCR was taken from a person between 30 and 80 years old with non-small cell lung cancer. This chain joins TRBV2 and TRBJ2-7; 8 bases fit TRBD1. Sequencing used blood, obtained at baseline. CDR3 sequence: CARKGQGREQYF. Written as DNA, the CDR3 is TGTGCCAGAAAAGGACAGGGCAGAGAGCAGTACTTC.